Sequencing of this T cell receptor beta chain was carried out in a study of CD8 T cells in ankylosing spondylitis. General study points: Clones linked to disease, bearing a CD8+ phenotype, were relatively rare in peripheral blood. Existing reports had already noted some motif variants in reactive arthritis synovial fluid and blood. Eight highly homologous variants made up a TCR beta motif, and this motif appeared characteristic of ankylosing spondylitis blood. As reported, disease-linked clones showed significant enrichment in matched ankylosing spondylitis synovial fluid.

Libraries of TCR beta came from quantitative 5'-RACE with molecular barcodes. Using its own MiXCR run on the 5' RACE reads, TCRdb lists one record per CDR3 protein. The sample carries approximately 540,000 distinct CDR3 sequences, about 13% recorded once. V was cut by 4 bases and J by 2 bases, with 11 bases left in between. This CDR3 region has 14 residues. Germline V gives CDR1 SEHNR, CDR2 FQNEAQ (reference sequence). This clonotype was detected only a few times. Its antigen is unknown. The genes are TRBV7-9 and TRBJ2-5, with D possibly matching TRBD2 (6 bases). The receptor comes from a male donor with ankylosing spondylitis. The sample comprised blood, either unsorted or a sorted T cell fraction (not recorded which). The DNA of the CDR3 is TGTGCCAGCAGCTGGGGTAGCGGACAAGAGACCCAGTACTTC. Translated: CASSWGSGQETQYF.